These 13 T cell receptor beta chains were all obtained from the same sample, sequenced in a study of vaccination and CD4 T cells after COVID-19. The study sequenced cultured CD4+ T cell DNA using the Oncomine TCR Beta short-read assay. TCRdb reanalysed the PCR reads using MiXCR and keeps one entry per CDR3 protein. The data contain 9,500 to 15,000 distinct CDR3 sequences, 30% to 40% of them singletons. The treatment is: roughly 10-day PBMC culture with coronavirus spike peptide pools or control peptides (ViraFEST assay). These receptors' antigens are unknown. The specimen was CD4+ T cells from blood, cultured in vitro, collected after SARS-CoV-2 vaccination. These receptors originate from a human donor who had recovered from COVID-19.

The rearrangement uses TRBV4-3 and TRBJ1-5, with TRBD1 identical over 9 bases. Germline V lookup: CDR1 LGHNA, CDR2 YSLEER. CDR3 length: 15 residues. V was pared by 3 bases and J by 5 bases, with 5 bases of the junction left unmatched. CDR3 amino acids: CASSQEDRGHQPQHF. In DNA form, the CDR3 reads TGCGCCAGCAGCCAGGAGGACAGGGGTCATCAGCCCCAGCATTTT.

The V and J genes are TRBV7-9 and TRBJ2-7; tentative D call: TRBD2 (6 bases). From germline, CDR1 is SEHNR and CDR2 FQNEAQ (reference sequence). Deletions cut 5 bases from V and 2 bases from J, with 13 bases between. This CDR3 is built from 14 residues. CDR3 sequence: CASSPERAPYEQYF. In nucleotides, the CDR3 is TGTGCCAGCAGCCCCGAGCGGGCCCCCTACGAGCAGTACTTC. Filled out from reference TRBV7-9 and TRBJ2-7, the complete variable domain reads DTGVSQNPRHKITKRGQNVTFRCDPISEHNRLYWYRQTLGQGPEFLTYFQNEAQLEKSRLLSDRFSAERPKGSFSTLEIQRTEQGDSAMYLCASSPERAPYEQYFGPGTRLTVT.

The CDR3 reads CSAPRAGARSDTQYF. The CDR3 DNA sequence: TGCAGTGCTCCCCGTGCGGGCGCTCGATCAGATACGCAGTATTTT. This chain connects TRBV20-1 to TRBJ2-3, with a tentative D call TRBD2 (5 bases). The V end was cut by 5 bases, the J end by 4 bases, with 19 bases between. The germline CDR1 and CDR2 sequences are DFQATT and SNEGSKA (reference sequence). This CDR3 region has 15 residues.

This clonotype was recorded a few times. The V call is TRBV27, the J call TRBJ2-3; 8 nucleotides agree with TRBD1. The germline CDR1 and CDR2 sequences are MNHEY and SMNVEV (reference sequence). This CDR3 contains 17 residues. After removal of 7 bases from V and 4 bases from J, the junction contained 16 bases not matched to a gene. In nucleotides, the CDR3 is TGTGCCAGCAAGCCCTTACCCCCTACAGGGGGAGCAGATACGCAGTATTTT. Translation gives CASKPLPPTGGADTQYF.

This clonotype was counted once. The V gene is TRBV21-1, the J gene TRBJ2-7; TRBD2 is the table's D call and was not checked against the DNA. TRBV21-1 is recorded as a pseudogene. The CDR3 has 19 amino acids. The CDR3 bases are TGTGCCAGCAGCACGCACAAGGAGACTAGCGGGAGGGATCCTAACGAGCAGTACTTC. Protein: CASSTHKETSGRDPNEQYF.

The chain's CDR3 is CASRQGGGEAFF. CDR3 sequence (DNA): TGTGCCAGCAGACAGGGGGGCGGAGAAGCTTTCTTT. The chain carries TRBV7-9 and TRBJ1-1; 8 bases match TRBD1. Trimming at V came to 6 bases and at J to 8 bases, leaving 5 bases not matched to a gene. The CDR3 loop spans 12 amino acids. Germline CDR1 SEHNR, CDR2 FQNEAQ (reference sequence).

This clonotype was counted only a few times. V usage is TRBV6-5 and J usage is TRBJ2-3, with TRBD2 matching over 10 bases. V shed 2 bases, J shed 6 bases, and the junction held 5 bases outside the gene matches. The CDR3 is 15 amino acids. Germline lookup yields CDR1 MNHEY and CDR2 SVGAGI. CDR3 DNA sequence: TGTGCCAGCAGTTACGGGCTAGCGGGAGTCGATACGCAGTATTTT. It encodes CASSYGLAGVDTQYF.

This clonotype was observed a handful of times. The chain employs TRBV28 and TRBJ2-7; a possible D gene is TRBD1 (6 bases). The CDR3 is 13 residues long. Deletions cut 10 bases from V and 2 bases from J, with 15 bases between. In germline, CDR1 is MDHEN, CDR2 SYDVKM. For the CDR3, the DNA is TGTGCCACCCGGACAGTTGGACCCTACGAGCAGTACTTC. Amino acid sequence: CATRTVGPYEQYF.

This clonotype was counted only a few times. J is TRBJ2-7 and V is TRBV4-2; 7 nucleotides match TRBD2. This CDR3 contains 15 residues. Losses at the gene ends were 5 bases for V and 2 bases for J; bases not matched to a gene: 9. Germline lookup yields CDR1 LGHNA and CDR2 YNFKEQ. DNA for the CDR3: TGTGCCAGCAGCGAATTGCCTAGCGGACCCTACGAGCAGTACTTC. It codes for CASSELPSGPYEQYF.

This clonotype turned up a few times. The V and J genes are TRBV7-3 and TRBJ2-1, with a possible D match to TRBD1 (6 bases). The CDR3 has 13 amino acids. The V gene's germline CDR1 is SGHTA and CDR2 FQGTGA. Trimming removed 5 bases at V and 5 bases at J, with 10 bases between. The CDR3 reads CASSRDRNNEQFF. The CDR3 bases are TGTGCCAGCAGCAGAGACAGGAACAATGAGCAGTTCTTC.

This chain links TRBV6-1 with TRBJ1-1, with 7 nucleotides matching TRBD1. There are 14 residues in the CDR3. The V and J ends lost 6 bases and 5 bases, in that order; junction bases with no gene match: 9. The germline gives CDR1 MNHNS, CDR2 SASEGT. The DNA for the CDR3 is TGTGCCAGCAGCATAGACAGGGTGAGGACTGAAGCTTTCTTT. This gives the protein CASSIDRVRTEAFF.

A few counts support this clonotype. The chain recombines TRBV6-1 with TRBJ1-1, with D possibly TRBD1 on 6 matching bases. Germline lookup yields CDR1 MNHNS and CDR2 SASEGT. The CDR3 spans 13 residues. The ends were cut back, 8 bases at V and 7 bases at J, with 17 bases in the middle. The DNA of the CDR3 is TGTGCCAGCGGGACATATCAACAGGGTGAAGCTTTCTTT. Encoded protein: CASGTYQQGEAFF.

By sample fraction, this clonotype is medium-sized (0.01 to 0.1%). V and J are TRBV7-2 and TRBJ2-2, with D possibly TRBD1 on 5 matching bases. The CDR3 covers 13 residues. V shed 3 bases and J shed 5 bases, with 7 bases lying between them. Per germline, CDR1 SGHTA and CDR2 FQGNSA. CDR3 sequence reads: CASSLGQTGELFF. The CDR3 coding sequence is TGTGCCAGCAGCTTGGGGCAGACCGGGGAGCTGTTTTTT.